This T cell receptor beta chain was documented in a study of OX40 agonist ivuxolimab in advanced cancers. Notes on the research overall: Ivuxolimab, which targeted the costimulatory receptor OX40 (CD134), was an agonistic, fully human IgG2 monoclonal antibody. Peripheral TCRbeta sequencing was intended to test whether TCR sequence diversity was altered and clonal T-cell expansion was caused by ivuxolimab. The dose-escalation cohort was 82.7% male with a mean age of about 60 years, ranging from about 20 to 85. Intravenous ivuxolimab was administered to patients every 2 weeks at six dose levels: 0.01, 0.1, 0.3, 1.5, 3 and 10 mg/kg. Partial responses were achieved by three dose-escalation patients, of whom one had hepatocellular carcinoma and two had cutaneous melanoma. Among the approximately 54 dose-escalation patients, about 19 had hepatocellular carcinoma, around 15 melanoma, 9 renal cell carcinoma and 9 head and neck cancer. Patients were allowed to have had prior anti-PD-1, anti-PD-L1 or anti-CTLA-4 therapy, and approximately 40% of the dose-escalation patients had been treated with checkpoint inhibitors. The monotherapy dose-escalation portion (N ≈ 55 patients) of the phase I ivuxolimab trial is reported in the paper.

CDR1 is given as KGHSH and CDR2 as LQKENI, both from the germline V gene. The CDR3 sequence holds 17 residues, the cysteine and phenylalanine included. Only the CDR3 DNA stays, 51 bases, in frame from base 1. Findings and caveats that apply to the study as a whole: In the 0.1-3.0 mg/kg groups, partial responders were among the patients with the lowest normalized peripheral clonal expansion, particularly in CD8+ T cells. Which antigens the clonally expanded peripheral T cells were specific for was not determined. Low levels of normalized T-cell clonal expansion were also seen in some patients who did not respond. At doses of 0.1 to 3.0 mg/kg, clonal expansion of both CD4+ and CD8+ blood T cells was observed from baseline to week 6. On average, CD8+ T cells showed more expanded clones than CD4+ T cells after ivuxolimab.

For sequencing of the TCRbeta CDR3 region, genomic DNA was extracted from the sorted cells. The immunoSEQ Assay was used for sequencing of TCRbeta CDR3 regions. The immuneACCESS repertoire file appears here via TCRdb, limited to in-frame rearrangements. These files lack a portion of the clones; in checked studies, under half of the deficit traces to unresolved V genes, and the cause of the others is not known. The sample data list about 130,000 clones, and 93% of these were observed just once. The ten largest account for more than 0.8% of the sample. Patients with autoimmune disease history or receiving systemic immunosuppression were excluded from the trial. Peripheral blood for TCR sequencing was drawn from every dose cohort at baseline, at cycle 4 day 1 and at cycle 7 day 1. The samples were drawn from a first-in-human, open-label, multicenter phase I dose-escalation trial of ivuxolimab. The trial enrolled adults with locally advanced or metastatic head and neck squamous cell, hepatocellular, melanoma or renal cell carcinoma. Before TCR sequencing, CD4+ T cells and CD8+ T cells from peripheral blood were sorted into separate populations.

About this clone: Its binding antigen is unknown. Base quality data are lacking; no much larger clone is found one base away.

Rearrangement joined TRBV18 to TRBJ2-5, with TRBD2 perhaps the D gene, on 6 matching bases. The J call may be mistaken, given a closer DNA end match to TRBJ2-7. The clonotype comes from an adult with an advanced solid tumor such as melanoma, head and neck, liver or kidney cancer. The sample here was CD4+ or CD8+ T cells sorted from blood, taken in a trial of the OX40 agonist ivuxolimab. The CDR3 reads CASSPPYPRERIYEQYF. Read as DNA, the sequence is TGTGCCAGCTCACCACCCTACCCCCGGGAGAGGATCTACGAGCAGTACTTC.